This T cell receptor beta chain was obtained from a study of OX40 agonist ivuxolimab in advanced cancers. Background on the study: Ivuxolimab, an agonist antibody against OX40 (CD134), was given to patients. Findings and caveats of the study: With doses of 0.1 to 3.0 mg/kg, CD4+ and CD8+ blood T cells had undergone clonal expansion by week 6.

Sequencing was performed with immunoSEQ multiplex PCR; in TCRdb, only in-frame clones are kept and a portion is missing. The sample lists about 60,000 clones; 85% were seen once. The CDR3 has 16 amino acids. CDR1 and CDR2 from the germline V gene are KGHSH and LQKENI. V shed 2 bases, J shed 1 base, and the junction held 1 base outside the gene matches. The cohort excluded patients with autoimmune disease history or systemic immunosuppression. The timepoints at which blood was sampled were baseline, cycle 4 day 1, and cycle 7 day 1. On this clone: The antigen is not known.

The V gene is TRBV18, the J gene TRBJ2-5, with TRBD2 matching over 13 bases. The clonotype was recovered from an adult with an advanced solid tumor such as melanoma, head and neck, liver or kidney cancer. The source was CD4+ or CD8+ T cells sorted from blood, collected in a trial of the OX40 agonist ivuxolimab. The CDR3 DNA follows: TGTGCCAGCTCACCAAGACTAGCGGGGGGCCAAGAGACCCAGTACTTC. It translates to CASSPRLAGGQETQYF.